The present TCR beta chain was sequenced within a study of blood T cell repertoires in COVID-19. For the study at large: Samples taken during acute and convalescent COVID-19 were collected in the United States, Italy and Spain. T cells, B-cell-depleted T cells, or PBMCs supplied cDNA or gDNA.

Looked up from germline, CDR1 is SGHNT and CDR2 is YYREEE (reference sequence). This CDR3 comprises 15 residues. The J segment lost 5 bases and the V segment lost 4 bases, leaving 6 bases of the junction unmatched. Seattle cases were enrolled at active infection and followed longitudinally. TCRdb keeps only in-frame clones here, not all; method: immunoSEQ multiplex PCR. The sample has 450,000 or so clones; approximately 92% are singletons. This receptor was taken from a man between 18 and 29 years old with COVID-19, enrolled during active disease. This chain joins TRBV5-4 and TRBJ2-2, with 9 bases fitting TRBD1. Input material: peripheral blood. The CDR3 bases are TGTGCCAGCAGCCGGAGACAGGGGGTTACCGGGGAGCTGTTTTTT. Translation: CASSRRQGVTGELFF.